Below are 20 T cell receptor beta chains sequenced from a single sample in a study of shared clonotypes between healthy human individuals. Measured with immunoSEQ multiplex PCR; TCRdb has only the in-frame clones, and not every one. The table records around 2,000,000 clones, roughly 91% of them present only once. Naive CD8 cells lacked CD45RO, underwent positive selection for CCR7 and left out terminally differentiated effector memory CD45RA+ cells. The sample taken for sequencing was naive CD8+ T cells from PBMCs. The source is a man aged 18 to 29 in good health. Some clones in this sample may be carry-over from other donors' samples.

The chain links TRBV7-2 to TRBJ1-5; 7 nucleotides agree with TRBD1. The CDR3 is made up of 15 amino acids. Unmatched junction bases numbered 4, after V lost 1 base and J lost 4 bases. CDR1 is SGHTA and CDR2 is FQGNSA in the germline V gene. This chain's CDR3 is CASSLVGGENQPQHF. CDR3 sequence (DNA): TGTGCCAGCAGCTTAGTAGGGGGCGAGAATCAGCCCCAGCATTTT.

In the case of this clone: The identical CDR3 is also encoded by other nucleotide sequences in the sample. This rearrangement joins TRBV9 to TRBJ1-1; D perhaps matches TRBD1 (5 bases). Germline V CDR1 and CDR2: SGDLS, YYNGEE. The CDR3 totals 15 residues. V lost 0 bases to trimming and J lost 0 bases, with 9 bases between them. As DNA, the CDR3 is TGTGCCAGCAGCGTAGATGGGGACTTGAACACTGAAGCTTTCTTT. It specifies CASSVDGDLNTEAFF.

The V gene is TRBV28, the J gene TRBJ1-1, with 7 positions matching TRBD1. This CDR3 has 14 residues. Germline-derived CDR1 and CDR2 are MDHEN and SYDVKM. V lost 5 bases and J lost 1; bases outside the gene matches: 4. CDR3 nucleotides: TGTGCCAGCAGTAGAGGGGGCCCGAACACTGAAGCTTTCTTT. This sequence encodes CASSRGGPNTEAFF.

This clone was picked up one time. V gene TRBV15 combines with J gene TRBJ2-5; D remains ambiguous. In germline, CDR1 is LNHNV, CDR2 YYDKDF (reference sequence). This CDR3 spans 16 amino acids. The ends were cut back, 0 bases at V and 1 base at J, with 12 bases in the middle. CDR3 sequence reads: CATSRDPTTFQETQYF. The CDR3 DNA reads TGTGCCACCAGCAGAGACCCTACAACCTTCCAAGAGACCCAGTACTTC. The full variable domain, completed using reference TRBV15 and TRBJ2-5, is DAMVIQNPRYQVTQFGKPVTLSCSQTLNHNVMYWYQQKSSQAPKLLFHYYDKDFNNEADTPDNFQSRRPNTSFCFLDIRSPGLGDTAMYLCATSRDPTTFQETQYFGPGTRLLVL.

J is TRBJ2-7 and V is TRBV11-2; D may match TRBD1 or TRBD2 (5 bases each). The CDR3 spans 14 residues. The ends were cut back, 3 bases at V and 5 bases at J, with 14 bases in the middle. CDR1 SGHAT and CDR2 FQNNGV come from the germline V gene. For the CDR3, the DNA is TGTGCCAGCAGCTTCTCGTCGGGGCCACACGAGCAGTACTTC. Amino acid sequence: CASSFSSGPHEQYF.

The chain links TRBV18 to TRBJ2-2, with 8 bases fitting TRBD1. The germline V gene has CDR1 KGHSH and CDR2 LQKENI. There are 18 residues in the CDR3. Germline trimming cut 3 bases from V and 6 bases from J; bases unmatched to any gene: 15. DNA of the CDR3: TGTGCCAGCTCACCCGCCCTTTCCGGACAGGGATCGCCCGGGGAGCTGTTTTTT. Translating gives CASSPALSGQGSPGELFF.

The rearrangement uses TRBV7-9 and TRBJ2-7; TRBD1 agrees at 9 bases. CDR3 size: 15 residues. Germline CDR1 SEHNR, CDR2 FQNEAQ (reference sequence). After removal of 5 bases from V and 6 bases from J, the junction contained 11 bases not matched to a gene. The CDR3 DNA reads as TGTGCCAGCAGCCGACATGGACAGGGGATTATCGAGCAGTACTTC. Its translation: CASSRHGQGIIEQYF.

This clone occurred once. The DNA for the CDR3 is TGTGCCAGCAGCTCCCCGACAGGGGTTGGGTACGAGCAGTACTTC. This encodes CASSSPTGVGYEQYF. The V call is TRBV11-2, the J call TRBJ2-7; 8 bases are shared with TRBD1. V lost 4 bases and J lost 4; bases outside the gene matches: 9. This CDR3 comprises 15 residues. The germline V gene has CDR1 SGHAT and CDR2 FQNNGV.

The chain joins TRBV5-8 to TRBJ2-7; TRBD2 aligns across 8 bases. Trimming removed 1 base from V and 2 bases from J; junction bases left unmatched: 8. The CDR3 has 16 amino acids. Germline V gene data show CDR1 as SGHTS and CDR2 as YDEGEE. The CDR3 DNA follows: TGTGCCAGCAGCTTGAGGGCTAGCGGGCGCGCCTACGAGCAGTACTTC. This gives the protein CASSLRASGRAYEQYF. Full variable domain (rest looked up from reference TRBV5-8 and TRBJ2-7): EAGVTQSPTHLIKTRGQQATLRCSPISGHTSVYWYQQALGLGLQFLLWYDEGEERNRGNFPPRFSGRQFPNYSSELNVNALELEDSALYLCASSLRASGRAYEQYFGPGTRLTVT.

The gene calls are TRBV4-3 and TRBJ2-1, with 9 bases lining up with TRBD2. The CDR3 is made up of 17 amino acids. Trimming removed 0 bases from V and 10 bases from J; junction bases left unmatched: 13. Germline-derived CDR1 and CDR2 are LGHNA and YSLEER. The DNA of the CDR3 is TGCGCCAGCAGCCAAGACATAAGGCGGGAGGGCCGGTGGGAGCAGTTCTTC. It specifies CASSQDIRREGRWEQFF.

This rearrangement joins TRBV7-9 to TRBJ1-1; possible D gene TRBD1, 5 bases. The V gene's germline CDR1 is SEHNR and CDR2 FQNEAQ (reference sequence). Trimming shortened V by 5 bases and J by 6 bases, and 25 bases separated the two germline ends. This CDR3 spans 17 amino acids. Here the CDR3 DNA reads TGTGCCAGCAGCCGATCACGGTCCCGGGACGGCGGGGCTGAAGCTTTCTTT. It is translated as CASSRSRSRDGGAEAFF.

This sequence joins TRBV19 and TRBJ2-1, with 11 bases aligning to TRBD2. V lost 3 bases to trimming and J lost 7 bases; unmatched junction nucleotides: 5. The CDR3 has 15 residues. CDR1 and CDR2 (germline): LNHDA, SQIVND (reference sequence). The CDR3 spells CASSMVIAGGNEQFF. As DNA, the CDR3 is TGTGCCAGTAGTATGGTAATAGCGGGAGGGAATGAGCAGTTCTTC.

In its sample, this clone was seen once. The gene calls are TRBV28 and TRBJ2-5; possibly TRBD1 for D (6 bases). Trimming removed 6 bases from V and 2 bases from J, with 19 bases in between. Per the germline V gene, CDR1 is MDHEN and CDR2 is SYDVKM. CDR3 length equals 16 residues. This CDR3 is CASSTRDISRQETQYF. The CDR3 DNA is TGTGCCAGCAGCACCCGGGACATCTCTCGACAAGAGACCCAGTACTTC.

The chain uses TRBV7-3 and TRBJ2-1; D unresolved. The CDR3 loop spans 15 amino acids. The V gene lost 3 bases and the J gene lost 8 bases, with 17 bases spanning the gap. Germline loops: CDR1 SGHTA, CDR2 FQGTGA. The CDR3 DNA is TGTGCCAGCAGCTTTAGAAGATCTAGTACAGATGAGCAGTTCTTC. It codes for CASSFRRSSTDEQFF.

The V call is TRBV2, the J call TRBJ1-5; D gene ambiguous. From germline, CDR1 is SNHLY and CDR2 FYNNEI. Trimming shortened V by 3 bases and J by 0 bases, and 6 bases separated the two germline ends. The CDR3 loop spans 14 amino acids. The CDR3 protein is CASSDEYSNQPQHF. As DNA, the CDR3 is TGTGCCAGCAGTGACGAGTATAGCAATCAGCCCCAGCATTTT. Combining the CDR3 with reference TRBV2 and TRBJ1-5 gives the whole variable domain EPEVTQTPSHQVTQMGQEVILRCVPISNHLYFYWYRQILGQKVEFLVSFYNNEISEKSEIFDDQFSVERPDGSNFTLKIRSTKLEDSAMYFCASSDEYSNQPQHFGDGTRLSIL.

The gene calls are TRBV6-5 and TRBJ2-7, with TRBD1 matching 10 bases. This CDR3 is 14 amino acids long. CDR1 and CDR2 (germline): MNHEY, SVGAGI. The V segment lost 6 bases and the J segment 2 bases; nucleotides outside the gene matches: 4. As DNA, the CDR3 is TGTGCCAGCAGGAGACAGGGGGCCGCCTACGAGCAGTACTTC. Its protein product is CASRRQGAAYEQYF.

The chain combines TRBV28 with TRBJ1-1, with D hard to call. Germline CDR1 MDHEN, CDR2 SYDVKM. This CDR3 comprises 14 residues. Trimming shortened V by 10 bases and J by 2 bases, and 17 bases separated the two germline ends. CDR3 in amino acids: CAIHLLGANTEAFF. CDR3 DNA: TGTGCCATCCATCTCTTAGGCGCAAACACTGAAGCTTTCTTT.

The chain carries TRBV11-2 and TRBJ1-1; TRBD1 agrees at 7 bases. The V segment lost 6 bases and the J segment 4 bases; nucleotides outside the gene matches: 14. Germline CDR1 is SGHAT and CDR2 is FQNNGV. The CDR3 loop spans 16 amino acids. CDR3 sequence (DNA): TGTGCCAGCAGTTACGGACAGGTGGTGGTTCGCACTGAAGCTTTCTTT. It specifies CASSYGQVVVRTEAFF.

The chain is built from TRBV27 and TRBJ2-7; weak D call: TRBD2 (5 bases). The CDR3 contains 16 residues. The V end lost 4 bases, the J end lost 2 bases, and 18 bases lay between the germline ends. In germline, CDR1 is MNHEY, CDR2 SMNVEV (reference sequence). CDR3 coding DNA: TGTGCCAGCAGTTCGCTACTAGGGTTAAGTACCTACGAGCAGTACTTC. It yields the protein CASSSLLGLSTYEQYF.

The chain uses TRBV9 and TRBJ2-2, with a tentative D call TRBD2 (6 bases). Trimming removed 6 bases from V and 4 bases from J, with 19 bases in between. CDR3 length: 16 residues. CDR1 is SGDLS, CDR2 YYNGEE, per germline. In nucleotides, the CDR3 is TGTGCCAGCACCTCAAATCCTGGGACTCCCACCGGGGAGCTGTTTTTT. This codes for CASTSNPGTPTGELFF.